Listed here is a single T cell receptor (beta chain). Its antigen remains unidentified. The length of the CDR3 is 15 residues. V was shortened by 1 base and J by 5 bases, with 14 bases between the two germline ends. The germline CDR1 and CDR2 sequences are SEHNR and FQNEAQ (reference sequence). These data come from a study of cytomegalovirus exposure and HLA in healthy donors. Study outcomes and limitations: While the bulk of TCR sequences proved rare, some public TCRs turned up in many donors.

The PCR had 60 Vbeta and 13 Jbeta primers. Clones were read by immunoSEQ multiplex PCR, and TCRdb kept only the in-frame ones, dropping some. The repertoire holds roughly 140,000 clones, about 80% seen once, with roughly 0.7% in the top ten. Sample: PBMCs. The sequence was collected from a male donor in good health and CMV-seronegative. The chain carries TRBV7-9 and TRBJ2-5, with no clear D. The CDR3 is CASSLGDSPGETQYF. As DNA, the CDR3 is TGTGCCAGCAGCTTAGGTGATAGCCCTGGTGAGACCCAGTACTTC.